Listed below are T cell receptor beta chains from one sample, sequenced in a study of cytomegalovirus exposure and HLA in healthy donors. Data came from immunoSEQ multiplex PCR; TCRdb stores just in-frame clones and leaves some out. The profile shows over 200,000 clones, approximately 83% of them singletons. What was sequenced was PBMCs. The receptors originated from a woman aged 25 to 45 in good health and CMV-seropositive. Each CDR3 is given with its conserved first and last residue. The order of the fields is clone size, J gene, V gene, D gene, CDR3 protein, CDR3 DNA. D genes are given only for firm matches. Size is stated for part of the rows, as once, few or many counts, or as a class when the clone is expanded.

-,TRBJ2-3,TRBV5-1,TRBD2,CASSLREESTQYF,TGCGCCAGCAGCTTGCGGGAGGAGAGTACGCAGTATTTT
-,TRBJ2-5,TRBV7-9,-,CASSLYIDRSLRETQYF,TGTGCCAGCAGCTTATATATCGACAGGTCGCTCCGAGAGACCCAGTACTTC
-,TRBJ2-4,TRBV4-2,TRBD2,CASSQSGGNIQYF,TGTGCCAGCAGCCAAAGCGGGGGGAACATTCAGTACTTC
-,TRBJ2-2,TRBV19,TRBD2,CASSKGTSGHFANTGELFF,TGTGCCAGTAGTAAGGGGACTAGCGGCCATTTCGCGAACACCGGGGAGCTGTTTTTT
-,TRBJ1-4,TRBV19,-,CASSIGLFGAEDEKLFF,TGTGCCAGTAGTATAGGGCTATTCGGGGCAGAGGATGAAAAACTGTTTTTT
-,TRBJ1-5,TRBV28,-,CASSSPGVARNQPQHF,TGTGCCAGCAGTTCCCCCGGGGTGGCCCGCAATCAGCCCCAGCATTTT
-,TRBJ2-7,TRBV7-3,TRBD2,CASSLGLASSYEQYF,TGTGCCAGCAGCCTGGGACTAGCGAGCTCCTACGAGCAGTACTTC
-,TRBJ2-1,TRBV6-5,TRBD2,CASLSGRGDYNEQFF,TGTGCCAGCTTAAGCGGGAGGGGAGATTACAATGAGCAGTTCTTC
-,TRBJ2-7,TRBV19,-,CASSIAWAAITEQYF,TGTGCCAGTAGTATTGCCTGGGCCGCGATAACCGAGCAGTACTTC
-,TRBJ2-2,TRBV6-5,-,CASSYTGTGVTGELFF,TGTGCCAGCAGTTATACGGGGACGGGGGTAACCGGGGAGCTGTTTTTT
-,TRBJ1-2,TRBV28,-,CASRPNYGYTF,TGTGCCAGCAGGCCTAACTATGGCTACACCTTC
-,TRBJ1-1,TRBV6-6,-,CASSDLNTEAFF,TGTGCCAGCAGTGATCTGAACACTGAAGCTTTCTTT
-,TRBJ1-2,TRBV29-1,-,CSVEDRGSQGRGYGYTF,TGCAGCGTTGAAGATCGTGGTTCGCAGGGAAGGGGTTATGGCTACACCTTC
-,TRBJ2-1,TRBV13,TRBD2,CASSLQRGDEQFF,TGTGCCAGCAGCTTACAGCGGGGGGATGAGCAGTTCTTC
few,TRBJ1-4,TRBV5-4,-,CATRTHEEKLFF,TGTGCCACCCGGACACACGAAGAAAAACTGTTTTTT
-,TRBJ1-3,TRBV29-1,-,CSAGLSSGNTIYF,TGCAGCGCGGGGCTATCCTCTGGAAACACCATATATTTT
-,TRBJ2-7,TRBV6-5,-,CASSYNPSVPYEQYF,TGTGCCAGCAGTTACAACCCTAGCGTCCCGTACGAGCAGTACTTC
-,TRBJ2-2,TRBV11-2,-,CASSLELVGTGELFF,TGTGCCAGCAGCTTAGAACTAGTCGGGACCGGGGAGCTGTTTTTT
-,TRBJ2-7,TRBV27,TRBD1,CASSLKLPGQGAYEQYF,TGTGCCAGCAGTTTAAAACTTCCGGGACAGGGGGCCTACGAGCAGTACTTC
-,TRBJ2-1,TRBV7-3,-,CASSSPGVASEQFF,TGTGCCAGCAGCTCCCCCGGCGTAGCCAGTGAGCAGTTCTTC
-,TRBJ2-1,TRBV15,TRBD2,CATSGGVASGYNEQFF,TGTGCCACCAGCGGGGGGGTCGCTAGCGGATACAATGAGCAGTTCTTC
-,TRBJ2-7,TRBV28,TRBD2,CASITWTSGRAPVTYEQYF,TGTGCCAGCATTACCTGGACTAGCGGGAGGGCCCCCGTAACCTACGAGCAGTACTTC
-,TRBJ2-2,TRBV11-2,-,CASSLDFLGVPGELFF,TGTGCCAGCAGCTTAGATTTTCTCGGAGTTCCCGGGGAGCTGTTTTTT
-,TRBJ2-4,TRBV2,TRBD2,CASLRGGSAKNIQYF,TGTGCCAGCCTCCGGGGCGGGAGTGCCAAAAACATTCAGTACTTC
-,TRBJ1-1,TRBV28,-,CASSFDWEAFF,TGTGCCAGCAGTTTTGATTGGGAAGCTTTCTTT
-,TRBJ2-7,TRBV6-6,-,CASSYSPLASSYEQYF,TGTGCCAGCAGTTACTCTCCCTTGGCGAGCTCCTACGAGCAGTACTTC
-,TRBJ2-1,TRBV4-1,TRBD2,CASNERGSSYNEQFF,TGCGCCAGCAATGAGCGGGGGAGCTCCTACAATGAGCAGTTCTTC
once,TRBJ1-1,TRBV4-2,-,CASNPGTSSNTEAFF,TGTGCCAGCAATCCAGGTACGAGTTCGAACACTGAAGCTTTCTTT